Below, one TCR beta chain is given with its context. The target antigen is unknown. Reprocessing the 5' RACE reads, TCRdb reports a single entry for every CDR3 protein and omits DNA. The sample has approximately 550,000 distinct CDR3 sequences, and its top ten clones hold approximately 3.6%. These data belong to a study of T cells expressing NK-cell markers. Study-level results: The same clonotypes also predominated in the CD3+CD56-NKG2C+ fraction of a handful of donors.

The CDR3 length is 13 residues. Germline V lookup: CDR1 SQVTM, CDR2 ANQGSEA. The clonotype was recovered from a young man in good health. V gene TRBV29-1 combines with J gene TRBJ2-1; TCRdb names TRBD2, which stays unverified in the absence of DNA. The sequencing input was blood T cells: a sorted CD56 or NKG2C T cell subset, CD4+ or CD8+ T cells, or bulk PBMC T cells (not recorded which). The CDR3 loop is CSVDAAGVGEQFF.